This T cell receptor (beta chain) was retrieved from a study of blood T cells in healthy people across ages. Findings and caveats of the study: One million T cells yielded diversity estimates that were considered underestimates.

This CDR3 comprises 16 residues. Germline CDR1 and CDR2: MNHNS and SASEGT. J was trimmed by 2 bases and V by 6 bases; bases with no gene match: 9. Only a few counts were recorded for this clonotype. No antigen is known for it. With a J-beta primer mix and a sample-barcoded 5' primer, a second PCR ran about 6 to 11 cycles. TCRdb re-called the 5' RACE reads through MiXCR, storing one row per CDR3 protein. This table has under 1,100,000 distinct CDR3 sequences, under 30% appearing once. Each donor's blood draw was around 10 milliliters of peripheral blood. The same data also went into a second study, on T cells of mothers and their children. This second report adds: A few healthy Caucasian mothers, along with their six children, were the donors. The study obtained over 9 million TCR beta CDR3 reads per mother and about 3 million per child.

Sequenced input: blood. This receptor was taken from a girl aged 2 to 9 in good health. This chain connects TRBV6-1 to TRBJ2-2, with TRBD2 matching over 7 bases. The CDR3 loop is CASRVSSGGNTGELFF. CDR3 bases: TGTGCCAGCAGGGTTTCTAGCGGAGGAAACACCGGGGAGCTGTTTTTT.